This T cell receptor (beta chain) was identified during a study of blood T cell repertoires in COVID-19. On the study more broadly: Acute and convalescent COVID-19 samples came from the United States, Italy and Spain. PBMCs, B-cell-depleted T cells, or T cells were the source of the cDNA or gDNA that made up the material.

V dropped 3 bases and J dropped 0 bases, with 15 bases sitting between them. Germline-derived CDR1 and CDR2 are ENHRY and SYGVKD. The length of the CDR3 is 17 residues. Authors' methods: By means of reference gene primer amplification, nucleated cell counts were estimated. Assay: immunoSEQ multiplex PCR; the TCRdb copy retains only in-frame clones and omits some. That table furnishes V, J and clone size, whereas the DNA furnished D and trimming. The sample consists of under 15,000 clones, around 90% of them appearing once. The receptor was derived from a human donor with active COVID-19. The donor label of this sample is uncertain. The chain has TRBV10-3 and TRBJ1-5, with D perhaps TRBD1 (5 bases). The specimen was peripheral blood. CDR3 coding DNA: TGTGCCATCAGTGAAAACCCCCGGGGGGATAGCAATCAGCCCCAGCATTTT. Encoded protein: CAISENPRGDSNQPQHF.